These 19 T cell receptor beta chains came from one sample sequenced in a study of Graves' ophthalmopathy and Graves' hyperthyroidism. The sequenced template was RNA, covering the TCR beta CDR3 region. RT-PCR in the first round used HTBI primers; a second-round multiplex PCR followed. Each CDR3 protein is one row after TCRdb ran MiXCR on the multiplex PCR reads. There are about 390,000 distinct CDR3 sequences in the sample; approximately 17% occur only once, and about 2.4% lies in the top ten. The sequencing sample was made of peripheral blood. These receptor sequences come from an adult woman with stable Graves' hyperthyroidism.

This clonotype was picked up many times. In nucleotides, the CDR3 is TGTGCCACCCGGGACACAAACACTGAAGCTTTCTTT. Translating it yields CATRDTNTEAFF. The J gene is TRBJ1-1, the V gene TRBV3-1; tentatively, D is TRBD1 (6 bases). V was clipped by 10 bases and J by 2 bases, with 11 bases between them. This CDR3 is 12 amino acids long. Germline CDR1 and CDR2: LGHDT and YNNKEL (reference sequence).

This clonotype was recorded many times. CDR3 region: CASKTDRNQPQHF. The CDR3 bases are TGTGCCAGCAAGACCGACCGCAATCAGCCCCAGCATTTT. This chain joins TRBV12-3 or TRBV12-4 and TRBJ1-5; D call uncertain. This CDR3 has 13 residues. Deletions cut 7 bases from V and 2 bases from J, with 9 bases between.

About this clonotype: This sequence may be a read error, since a much larger clone differs from it by one base. The rearrangement joins TRBV4-1 to TRBJ2-7, with TRBD2 matching over 7 bases. The CDR3 extends over 14 amino acids. Germline loops: CDR1 MGHRA, CDR2 YSYEKL. After removal of 1 base from V and 8 bases from J, the junction contained 8 bases not matched to a gene. This CDR3 is CASSQVGGKYKQYF. The CDR3 region has the DNA TGCGCCAGCAGCCAAGTGGGGGGGAAGTACAAGCAGTACTTC.

This clonotype has a count of ten or more. V gene TRBV28 combines with J gene TRBJ1-2; a weak D match, TRBD1 (5 bases). This CDR3 comprises 12 residues. Germline CDR1 is MDHEN and CDR2 is SYDVKM. V gave up 6 bases and J gave up 7 bases, with 12 bases separating them. The CDR3 sequence is CASRRDFFGYTF. The CDR3 DNA reads as TGTGCCAGCAGGCGGGACTTCTTTGGCTACACCTTC.

In this sample, this clonotype turned up many times. The chain carries TRBV19 and TRBJ1-2, with a weak D call TRBD1 (5 bases). CDR1 LNHDA and CDR2 SQIVND come from the germline V gene (reference sequence). CDR3 length equals 15 residues. V lost 3 bases to trimming and J lost 6 bases, with 17 bases between them. For the CDR3, the DNA is TGTGCCAGTAGTATTTTGGCAGGGTCGACGAATGGCTACACCTTC. Translated: CASSILAGSTNGYTF. The full variable domain, in which reference TRBV19 and TRBJ1-2 provide the parts outside the CDR3, is DGGITQSPKYLFRKEGQNVTLSCEQNLNHDAMYWYRQDPGQGLRLIYYSQIVNDFQKGDIAEGYSVSREKKESFPLTVTSAQKNPTAFYLCASSILAGSTNGYTFGSGTRLTVV.

This clonotype was detected ten times or more. The chain links TRBV12-3 or TRBV12-4 to TRBJ1-5; D possibly corresponds to TRBD1 (5 bases). The CDR3 has 13 amino acids. V shed 6 bases and J shed 6 bases, with 12 bases lying between them. This CDR3 is CASSSQGGQPQHF. The CDR3 DNA reads TGTGCCAGCAGCAGTCAGGGAGGTCAGCCCCAGCATTTT.

This clonotype appeared many times. The J gene is TRBJ1-2, the V gene TRBV5-4; D ambiguous. V gave up 2 bases and J gave up 8 bases, with 16 bases separating them. The CDR3 is made up of 14 amino acids. Germline V gene data show CDR1 as SGHNT and CDR2 as YYREEE (reference sequence). The CDR3 nucleotides are TGTGCCAGCAGCTTTTGGTACGGCATGGGAGGCTACACCTTC. Its translation: CASSFWYGMGGYTF.

On this clonotype itself: At one end, the junction sequence differs from germline, possibly due to a read error. The chain combines TRBV6-1 with TRBJ1-2; maybe TRBD1 (6 bases). Germline lookup yields CDR1 MNHNS and CDR2 SASEGT. The CDR3 spans 13 residues. In DNA, the CDR3 is TGTGCCATCAGTGGTTCAGAGGGGGATGGCTACACCTTC. As protein: CAISGSEGDGYTF.

This clonotype was observed a few times. J is TRBJ2-4 and V is TRBV9; TRBD1 aligns across 10 bases. The CDR3 extends over 14 amino acids. Germline CDR1 and CDR2: SGDLS and YYNGEE. V dropped 2 bases and J dropped 9; count of bases not matched to a gene: 5. CDR3 bases: TGTGCCAGCAGCGTGGACAGGGGGTACTCCATTCAGTACTTC. Translated: CASSVDRGYSIQYF.

Many counts were recorded for this clonotype. The chain is built from TRBV6-5 and TRBJ1-2; a weak D match, TRBD1 (5 bases). This CDR3 is 13 amino acids long. Trimming removed 2 bases at V and 3 bases at J, with 7 bases between. CDR1 is MNHEY, CDR2 SVGAGI, per germline. This CDR3 reads CASSYRQHYGYTF. In DNA form, the CDR3 reads TGTGCCAGCAGTTACCGACAGCACTATGGCTACACCTTC.

The chain employs TRBV29-1 and TRBJ1-3; D gene ambiguous. The CDR3 covers 12 residues. V lost 4 bases and J lost 3, with 7 bases in between. CDR1 is SQVTM and CDR2 is ANQGSEA in the germline V gene. The CDR3 is CSVGEVGNTIYF. The DNA of the CDR3 is TGCAGCGTTGGTGAGGTTGGAAACACCATATATTTT.

This clonotype was recorded many times. V gene TRBV28 combines with J gene TRBJ1-2; 8 nucleotides agree with TRBD1. The CDR3 contains 14 residues. The V segment lost 1 base and the J segment 6 bases; nucleotides outside the gene matches: 4. The germline V gene has CDR1 MDHEN and CDR2 SYDVKM. The CDR3 DNA follows: TGTGCCAGCAGTTTATTGACAGGGGCACATGGCTACACCTTC. It specifies CASSLLTGAHGYTF.

This clonotype was found a few times. A much larger clone sits a single nucleotide away, making a read error possible. In this CDR3 the conserved last residue, phenylalanine or tryptophan, is missing, so a read error is likely. The V call is TRBV12-3 or TRBV12-4, the J call TRBJ2-4; 7 nucleotides line up with TRBD1. Trimming removed 6 bases from V and 6 bases from J; junction bases left unmatched: 8. This CDR3 contains 14 residues. DNA for the CDR3: TGTGCCAGCAGCCAAGGGACAGCCGGAAACATTCAGTACTCC. This encodes CASSQGTAGNIQYS.

A note on this clonotype: Germline is not matched at one junction end, which may reflect a read error. The chain employs TRBV11-2 and TRBJ2-1; 9 bases are a match to TRBD2. CDR1 SGHAT and CDR2 FQNNGV come from the germline V gene. This CDR3 contains 15 residues. In DNA form, the CDR3 reads TGTGCCAGCAGCTTACTAGCGGGGAAAGCCAATGAGAAGTTCTTC. Residues: CASSLLAGKANEKFF.

There are many counts of this clonotype. The J gene is TRBJ2-7, the V gene TRBV28; no clear D. The CDR3 loop spans 13 amino acids. The V gene's germline CDR1 is MDHEN and CDR2 SYDVKM. Trimming removed 5 bases from V and 5 bases from J, with 13 bases in between. The CDR3 loop reads CASSIPWVNEQYF. The DNA of the CDR3 is TGTGCCAGCAGTATCCCCTGGGTGAACGAGCAGTACTTC.

This clonotype came up many times. The chain is built from TRBV28 and TRBJ1-2; 11 bases map to TRBD1. The CDR3 runs to 14 residues. Germline trimming cut 4 bases from V and 8 bases from J; bases unmatched to any gene: 6. The germline gives CDR1 MDHEN, CDR2 SYDVKM. The CDR3 sequence is CASSSGQGAVGYTF. In DNA form, the CDR3 reads TGTGCCAGCAGTTCCGGACAGGGGGCCGTAGGCTACACCTTC.

This clonotype was observed a few times. CDR3 sequence (DNA): TGTGCCAGCAGTTTTGGACAGTCCTATAATTCACCCCTCCACTTT. Its translation is CASSFGQSYNSPLHF. V gene TRBV12-3 or TRBV12-4 combines with J gene TRBJ1-6, with a possible D match to TRBD1 (6 bases). The length of the CDR3 is 15 residues. V was cut by 3 bases and J by 1 base, with 7 bases left in between.

This clonotype has a handful of counts. The rearrangement links TRBV7-8 to TRBJ2-1; D call uncertain. The CDR3 loop spans 14 amino acids. Per the germline V gene, CDR1 is SGHVS and CDR2 is FQNEAQ. Trimming removed 2 bases at V and 6 bases at J, with 11 bases between. The chain's CDR3 is CASSLNDPSNEQFF. CDR3 coding DNA: TGTGCCAGCAGCTTAAATGATCCAAGCAATGAGCAGTTCTTC.

J is TRBJ1-1 and V is TRBV6-5; tentatively, D is TRBD1 (6 bases). Trimming took 2 bases from V and 7 from J, leaving 11 bases between them. The V gene's germline CDR1 is MNHEY and CDR2 SVGAGI. CDR3 length equals 13 residues. The CDR3 is CASSYPGAVEAFF. Written as DNA, the CDR3 is TGTGCCAGCAGTTACCCAGGGGCAGTTGAAGCTTTCTTT.